A single sample gave rise to the 13 T cell receptor beta chains below, sequenced in a study of CD8+ T cells in alopecia areata. Extracted RNA was reverse transcribed, and the resulting cDNA served as sequencing template. Clones were read by immunoSEQ multiplex PCR, and TCRdb kept only the in-frame ones, dropping some. The sample lists 150,000 to 200,000 clones, 58% occurring once. Treatment indicated: oral pan-JAK inhibitor, 5-10 mg twice daily. Sequences were derived from CD4+ T cells sorted from blood, sampled at roughly week 58, from a patient treated with tofacitinib. Every receptor here comes from a human donor with alopecia areata.

The rearrangement links TRBV30 to TRBJ2-5; D not certain. Trimming removed 2 bases at V and 2 bases at J, with 6 bases between. CDR3 length: 12 residues. The germline CDR1 and CDR2 sequences are GTSNPN and SVGIG (reference sequence). CDR3 protein: CAWSSRQETQYF. CDR3 coding DNA: TGTGCCTGGAGTTCAAGACAAGAGACCCAGTACTTC. The full variable domain, completed using reference TRBV30 and TRBJ2-5, is SQTIHQWPATLVQPVGSPLSLECTVEGTSNPNLYWYRQAAGRGLQLLFYSVGIGQISSEVPQNLSASRPQDRQFILSSKKLLLSDSGFYLCAWSSRQETQYFGPGTRLLVL.

This clone was counted a few times. The chain couples TRBV29-1 to TRBJ2-3, with 9 bases matching TRBD1. V was clipped by 6 bases and J by 5 bases; unmatched bases: 9. This CDR3 contains 14 residues. Germline V lookup: CDR1 SQVTM, CDR2 ANQGSEA. The CDR3 region is CSVMRGTGRDTQYF. For the CDR3, the DNA is TGCAGCGTCATGAGAGGGACAGGGAGAGATACGCAGTATTTT.

V gene TRBV30 combines with J gene TRBJ2-1; D possibly matches TRBD1 or TRBD2 (6 bases each). Germline V CDR1 and CDR2: GTSNPN, SVGIG (reference sequence). The CDR3 is 12 residues long. V shed 2 bases and J shed 8 bases, with 10 bases lying between them. This CDR3 is CAWSPGGDEQFF. Here the CDR3 DNA reads TGTGCCTGGAGTCCCGGGGGCGATGAGCAGTTCTTC. The full variable domain, with the rest looked up from reference TRBV30 and TRBJ2-1, is SQTIHQWPATLVQPVGSPLSLECTVEGTSNPNLYWYRQAAGRGLQLLFYSVGIGQISSEVPQNLSASRPQDRQFILSSKKLLLSDSGFYLCAWSPGGDEQFFGPGTRLTVL.

The gene calls are TRBV5-6 and TRBJ2-3; TRBD1 or TRBD2 may be the D gene (5 bases each). V lost 4 bases and J 0 bases, leaving 9 bases between the germline ends. CDR3 length: 14 residues. The germline V gene has CDR1 SGHDT and CDR2 YYEEEE. CDR3 region: CASSPGRSTDTQYF. DNA of the CDR3: TGTGCCAGCAGCCCGGGACGTAGCACAGATACGCAGTATTTT.

The rearrangement links TRBV29-1 to TRBJ1-1, with a possible D match to TRBD1 (5 bases). Germline V lookup: CDR1 SQVTM, CDR2 ANQGSEA. The germline V and J ends were trimmed by 4 bases and 1 base, with 10 bases remaining between them. The CDR3 has 13 residues. As DNA, the CDR3 is TGCAGCGTTGCCTCGGGACGGAACACTGAAGCTTTCTTT. Translating gives CSVASGRNTEAFF. Supplemented by reference TRBV29-1 and TRBJ1-1, the full variable domain reads SAVISQKPSRDICQRGTSLTIQCQVDSQVTMMFWYRQQPGQSLTLIATANQGSEATYESGFVIDKFPISRPNLTFSTLTVSNMSPEDSSIYLCSVASGRNTEAFFGQGTRLTVV.

The chain carries TRBV13 and TRBJ1-1, with 8 bases aligning to TRBD1. The length of the CDR3 is 14 residues. Looked up from germline, CDR1 is PRHDT and CDR2 is FYEKMQ (reference sequence). V trimming: 4 bases; J trimming: 8 bases; junction bases outside the gene matches: 9. In nucleotides, the CDR3 is TGTGCCAGCAGCTCTAGGACAGGGTGGTTGGAAGCTTTCTTT. Translating gives CASSSRTGWLEAFF. Variable domain in full (rest from reference TRBV13 and TRBJ1-1): AAGVIQSPRHLIKEKRETATLKCYPIPRHDTVYWYQQGPGQDPQFLISFYEKMQSDKGSIPDRFSAQQFSDYHSELNMSSLELGDSALYFCASSSRTGWLEAFFGQGTRLTVV.

This clone turned up a few times. The chain carries TRBV5-1 and TRBJ2-6, with 7 bases fitting TRBD1. The CDR3 extends over 16 amino acids. The germline V gene encodes CDR1 SGHRS and CDR2 YFSETQ. V was pared by 1 base and J by 2 bases, with 3 bases of the junction left unmatched. In nucleotides, the CDR3 is TGCGCCAGCAGCTTGATGGGGACAGCTGGGGCCAACGTCCTGACTTTC. Translation gives CASSLMGTAGANVLTF.

CDR3 amino acids: CASSQDDNRSNYGYTF. For the CDR3, the DNA is TGCGCCAGCAGCCAAGATGATAACAGGAGTAACTATGGCTACACCTTC. The V and J genes are TRBV4-1 and TRBJ1-2, with D tentatively TRBD1 (5 bases). The CDR3 runs to 16 residues. Trimming left V 0 bases short and J 1 base short, with 12 bases between. Germline CDR1 and CDR2: MGHRA and YSYEKL.

This clone was seen a few times. The chain has TRBV5-6 and TRBJ2-3; 7 positions match TRBD1. The CDR3 consists of 13 residues. Unmatched junction bases numbered 2, after V lost 4 bases and J lost 3 bases. Germline values: CDR1 SGHDT, CDR2 YYEEEE. The CDR3 loop reads CASSRDRTDTQYF. CDR3 nucleotides: TGTGCCAGCAGCCGGGACAGAACAGATACGCAGTATTTT.

Only one count was recorded for this clone. The genes are TRBV6-6 and TRBJ1-2; D is possibly TRBD1 (6 bases). Per germline, CDR1 MNHNY and CDR2 SVGAGI (reference sequence). Trimming removed 2 bases from V and 4 bases from J, with 11 bases in between. This CDR3 comprises 14 residues. The CDR3 reads CASSYGGQGYGYTF. CDR3 DNA: TGTGCCAGCAGTTACGGGGGGCAGGGCTATGGCTACACCTTC.

J is TRBJ2-5 and V is TRBV6-1, with 7 bases that match TRBD1. The CDR3 is made up of 15 amino acids. The trim removed 2 bases at V and 1 base at J, leaving 4 bases unmatched. CDR1 is MNHNS and CDR2 is SASEGT in the germline V gene. Here the CDR3 DNA reads TGTGCCAGCAGTGAATTAACAGGGGTCCAAGAGACCCAGTACTTC. It translates to CASSELTGVQETQYF.

The V gene is TRBV19, the J gene TRBJ1-1; D is possibly TRBD1 (5 bases). There are 13 residues in the CDR3. V was pared by 1 base and J by 6 bases, with 9 bases between. Germline CDR1 is LNHDA and CDR2 is SQIVND (reference sequence). CDR3 region: CASSIATVAEAFF. CDR3 bases: TGTGCCAGTAGTATAGCGACAGTAGCTGAAGCTTTCTTT.

The CDR3 nucleotides are TGTGCCAGCAGCGTTCGGATAGGTGCCTACGAGCAGTACTTC. It specifies CASSVRIGAYEQYF. This chain joins TRBV9 and TRBJ2-7, with D hard to call. Germline CDR1 SGDLS, CDR2 YYNGEE. CDR3 length: 14 residues. The ends were cut back, 2 bases at V and 2 bases at J, with 11 bases in the middle. Using reference TRBV9 and TRBJ2-7 for the parts outside the CDR3, the full variable domain is DSGVTQTPKHLITATGQRVTLRCSPRSGDLSVYWYQQSLDQGLQFLIQYYNGEERAKGNILERFSAQQFPDLHSELNLSSLELGDSALYFCASSVRIGAYEQYFGPGTRLTVT.